These T cell receptor beta chains were read from a single sample in a study of control samples from healthy donors and cancer patients. Some clones are missing from TCRdb's copy, which holds only in-frame ones; the method was immunoSEQ multiplex PCR. Of some 140,000 clones in the sample, just under 95% were seen once. Material: PBMCs. The receptors come from a man aged 60 to 69 with colorectal cancer. CDR3s include the opening cysteine and the closing phenylalanine or tryptophan. The D gene is left open where the match is weak. Expanded clones get a size class; other rows say once, few or many, or leave the size out.

V gene,J gene,clone size,D gene,CDR3 DNA,CDR3 protein
TRBV29-1,TRBJ1-5,NA,NA,TGCAGCGTTGCAGGCCAGGGCGATGGACAGCCCCAGCATTTT,CSVAGQGDGQPQHF
TRBV7-2,TRBJ2-1,NA,TRBD1,TGTGCCAGCAGCACCGGGACAGTCCCCTACAATGAGCAGTTCTTC,CASSTGTVPYNEQFF
TRBV5-1,TRBJ2-1,NA,NA,TGCGCCAGCAGCTTGCAGGGACCATACAATGAGCAGTTCTTC,CASSLQGPYNEQFF
TRBV5-1,TRBJ2-5,few,NA,TGCGCCAGCAGCCTGGAGGGAACGGAGGAGACCCAGTACTTC,CASSLEGTEETQYF
TRBV9,TRBJ2-7,NA,NA,TGTGCCAGCAGCGTTCGAGACGAGCAGTACTTC,CASSVRDEQYF
TRBV4-3,TRBJ2-3,NA,NA,TGCGCCAGCAGCCAAGACCGGAAAACAGATACGCAGTATTTT,CASSQDRKTDTQYF
TRBV28,TRBJ2-7,NA,NA,TGTGCCAGCAGTGATTTCGGCGGCTCGGAGCAGCAGTACTTC,CASSDFGGSEQQYF
TRBV6-5,TRBJ1-2,NA,NA,TGTGCCAGCAGACCTCCGGGACGGCCGTATGGCTACACCTTC,CASRPPGRPYGYTF
TRBV5-6,TRBJ2-7,NA,NA,TGTGCCAGCAGCTTGGGTGGGCAGGGTGACTACGAGCAGTACTTC,CASSLGGQGDYEQYF
TRBV4-3,TRBJ2-3,NA,TRBD1,TGCGCCAGCAGCCAGCAGCGGACAGGGACAGATACGCAGTATTTT,CASSQQRTGTDTQYF
TRBV5-5,TRBJ1-5,NA,NA,TGTGCCAGCAGTCTGAGGTCGGGTCAGCCCCAGCATTTT,CASSLRSGQPQHF
TRBV4-3,TRBJ1-1,NA,TRBD1,TGCGCCAGCAGCCAAGAACCGGGACAGATGAACACTGAAGCTTTCTTT,CASSQEPGQMNTEAFF
TRBV4-3,TRBJ1-1,NA,NA,TGCGCCAGCAGCCCCCAAATCGGGGGCACTGAAGCTTTCTTT,CASSPQIGGTEAFF
TRBV4-1,TRBJ1-2,NA,NA,TGCGCCAGCAGCCCGACCCCCGCCGTACCAACGGACGGCTACACCTTC,CASSPTPAVPTDGYTF
TRBV7-2,TRBJ2-5,NA,NA,TGTGCCAGCAGCTTAAACGCGGGTAAAGAGACCCAGTACTTC,CASSLNAGKETQYF
TRBV9,TRBJ2-3,NA,NA,TGTGCCAGCAGCGTAGGGGCTAGCACAGATACGCAGTATTTT,CASSVGASTDTQYF
TRBV25-1,TRBJ2-7,NA,NA,TGTGCCAGCAGTGTGGAACCCAGGGCGACTCACGAGCAGTACTTC,CASSVEPRATHEQYF